This T cell receptor beta chain was found in a study of T cell responses to AZD1222 COVID-19 vaccine. Whole-study findings and limits: The study identified only a handful of AZD1222 recipients as seropositive at baseline. Researchers took repertoire samples only after the peak T cell response had come. Spike-specific TCR breadth and depth were elevated following two AZD1222 doses. In a largely white British group with more females than males, clonal diversity was possibly underestimated.

About this clone: What it recognizes is unknown.

Germline V gives CDR1 SGHAT, CDR2 FQNNGV. The ends were cut back, 6 bases at V and 5 bases at J, with 17 bases in the middle. The CDR3 totals 14 residues. The protocol was immunoSEQ multiplex PCR, while the TCRdb copy is restricted to in-frame clones and leaves out a portion. Here the sample spans around 150,000 clones, about 95% being singletons. The specimen comprised peripheral blood, sampled on day 0 of AZD1222 vaccination. The V call is TRBV11-2, the J call TRBJ2-7; D tentatively fits TRBD1 or TRBD2 (5 bases each). This TCR derives from an adult in good health. The CDR3 DNA reads TGTGCCAGCAGTCAAAATACGGGACCCAACGAGCAGTACGTC. It encodes CASSQNTGPNEQYV.